This T cell receptor beta chain emerged from a study of blood T cell repertoires in COVID-19. This table comes from immunoSEQ multiplex PCR, and its TCRdb copy is limited to in-frame clones, with some not included. The sample has about 87,000 clones; 75% to 90% are singletons. Trimming removed 2 bases at V and 2 bases at J, with 10 bases between. Germline CDR1 reads SGHRS; CDR2 reads YFSETQ. The CDR3 consists of 14 residues. The TCR comes from a woman of 80 years or more with active or convalescent COVID-19. The rearrangement links TRBV5-1 to TRBJ2-5; D might be TRBD1 (6 bases). Sample: peripheral blood. CDR3 in amino acids: CASSFGQIQETQYF. Written as DNA, the CDR3 is TGCGCCAGCAGCTTTGGACAGATACAAGAGACCCAGTACTTC.